This paragraph reports one TCR beta chain. Its antigen remains undetermined. It has no much larger one-base neighbor in the sample; base qualities were not kept. RNA was extracted using the RNeasy kit, and about 0.45 to 1 ug of the RNA was reverse transcribed with random hexamers. The immunoSEQ multiplex PCR assay, covering 54 Vbeta and 13 Jbeta segments, was used to amplify TCR beta CDR3 regions. PCR amplification bias was corrected using a synthetic template baseline for primer optimization and computational correction. In the authors' own workflow: Only productive sequences were kept, with reads annotated to V, D and J genes according to IMGT and analyzed in immunoSEQ Analyzer. Clonality was calculated as one minus the Shannon entropy normalized by log2 of the number of productive unique sequences. Public and private clones were assessed among the 100 most prevalent clones of each patient and control. Clones were defined as Susac-specific if absent from the healthy and MS cohorts, from roughly 1,100 published viral clones and from other ImmuneACCESS disease sequences. TCRdb reprocessing: public reads trimmed at Q25 with fastp, clones called with MiXCR, in-frame beta chains kept. One record per CDR3 amino acid sequence lists the most common genes and DNA. The V and J calls were not made by the authors but by TCRdb's processing. Counted in this sample were 300,000 to 350,000 distinct CDR3 sequences; roughly nine tenths of them appeared once. The ten biggest clones cover more than 0.06% of the sample.

The germline V gene encodes CDR1 SQVTM and CDR2 ANQGSEA. Inclusive of the bounding cysteine and phenylalanine, the CDR3 is 13 residues long. Only CDR3 DNA is held: 39 bases, read in frame from base 1. V drops 2 bases and J drops 6 bases, leaving 13 bases in between. These data belong to a study of CD8 T cells in Susac syndrome (dated by TCRdb to about 2019). Background on the whole study: Whether CD8+ T cell activation and differentiation in Susac syndrome was antigen driven was tested using repertoire sequencing. The paper's findings and limits, for the study overall: The TCR sequencing and HLA analysis was acknowledged to have included a relatively small number of individuals.

High-throughput TCR beta sequencing profiled peripheral blood CD8+ and CD4+ T cells from healthy donors, Susac syndrome patients and multiple sclerosis patients. The multiple sclerosis controls were treatment-naive patients who had stable or active relapsing-remitting disease and met the revised McDonald criteria. Bulk CD8+ and CD4+ T cells were purified by magnetic negative isolation, whereas CD8+ TEMRA cells were enriched by FACS. Blood was collected in EDTA tubes and processed within 24 hours, with PBMCs isolated through density gradient centrifugation. PBMCs destined for TCR sequencing were cryopreserved in liquid nitrogen and later thawed in a 37 °C water bath. A purity of at least 90% was achieved for sorted or isolated CD4+, CD8+ and CD8+ TEMRA cells.

Recombination connected TRBV29-1 to TRBJ1-1, with the identity of the D gene unclear. The receptor was isolated from a human donor with multiple sclerosis. Sample: CD4+ T cells from PBMCs. The nucleotide sequence is TGCAGCGTTGAACCCGGGTTTCGCGCTGAAGCTTTCTTT. It encodes CSVEPGFRAEAFF.